Detailed here is one T cell receptor (beta chain). What it recognizes is unknown. PCR employed 60 Vbeta and 13 Jbeta primers. Assay: immunoSEQ multiplex PCR; the TCRdb copy retains only in-frame clones and omits some. In the table there are 150,000 to 200,000 clones, approximately 80% of which are singletons. The CDR3 has 13 residues. Germline-derived CDR1 and CDR2 are SNHLY and FYNNEI. This record belongs to a study of cytomegalovirus exposure and HLA in healthy donors. Findings of the study overall: A previous analysis found most TCR beta V segments productive roughly 87% or roughly 30% of the time. Later analysis found that TCR beta chains associated with HLA were more clonally expanded than other, equally common chains.

The receptor comes from a young woman in good health and CMV-seronegative. This sequence joins TRBV2 and TRBJ2-5; 7 bases fit TRBD1. Matching the DNA end better, TRBJ2-7 makes the J call doubtful. The sequenced sample was PBMCs. CDR3 protein: CASNRDSAYEQYF. The CDR3 DNA reads TGTGCCAGCAATCGGGACAGTGCTTACGAGCAGTACTTC.